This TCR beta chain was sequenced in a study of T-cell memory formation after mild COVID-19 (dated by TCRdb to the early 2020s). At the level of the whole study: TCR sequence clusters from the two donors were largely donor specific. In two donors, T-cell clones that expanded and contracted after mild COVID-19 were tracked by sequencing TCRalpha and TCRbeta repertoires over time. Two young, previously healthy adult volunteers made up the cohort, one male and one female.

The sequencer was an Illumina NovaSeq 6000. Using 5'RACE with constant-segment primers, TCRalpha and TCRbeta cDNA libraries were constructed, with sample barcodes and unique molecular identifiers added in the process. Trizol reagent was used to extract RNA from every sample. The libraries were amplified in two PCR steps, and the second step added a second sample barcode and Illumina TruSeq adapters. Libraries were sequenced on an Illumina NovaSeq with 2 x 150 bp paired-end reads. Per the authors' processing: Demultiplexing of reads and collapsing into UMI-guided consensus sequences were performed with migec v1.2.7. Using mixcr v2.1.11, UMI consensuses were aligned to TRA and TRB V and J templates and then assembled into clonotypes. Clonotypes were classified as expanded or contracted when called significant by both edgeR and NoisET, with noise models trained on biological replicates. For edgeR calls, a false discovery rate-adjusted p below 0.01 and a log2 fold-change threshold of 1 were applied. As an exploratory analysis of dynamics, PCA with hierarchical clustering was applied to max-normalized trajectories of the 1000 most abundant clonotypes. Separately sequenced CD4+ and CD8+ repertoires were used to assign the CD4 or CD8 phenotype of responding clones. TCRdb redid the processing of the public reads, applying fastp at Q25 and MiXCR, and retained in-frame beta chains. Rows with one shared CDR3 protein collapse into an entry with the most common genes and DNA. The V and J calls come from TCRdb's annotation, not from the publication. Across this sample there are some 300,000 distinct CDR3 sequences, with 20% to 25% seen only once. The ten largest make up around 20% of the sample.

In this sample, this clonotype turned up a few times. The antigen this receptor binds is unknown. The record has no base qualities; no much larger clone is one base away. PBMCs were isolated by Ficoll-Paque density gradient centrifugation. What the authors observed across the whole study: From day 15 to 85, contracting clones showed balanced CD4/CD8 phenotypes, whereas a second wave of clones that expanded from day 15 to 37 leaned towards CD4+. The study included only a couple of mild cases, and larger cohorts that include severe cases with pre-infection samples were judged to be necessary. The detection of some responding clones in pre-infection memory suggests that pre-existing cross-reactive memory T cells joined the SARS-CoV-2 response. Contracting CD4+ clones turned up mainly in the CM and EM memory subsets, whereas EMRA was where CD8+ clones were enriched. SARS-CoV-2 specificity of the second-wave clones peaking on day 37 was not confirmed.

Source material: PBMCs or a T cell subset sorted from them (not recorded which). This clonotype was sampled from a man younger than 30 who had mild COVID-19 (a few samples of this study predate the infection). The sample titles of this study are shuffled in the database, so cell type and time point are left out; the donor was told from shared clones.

The DNA sequence is TGTGCCAGCAGGGGGACAGGAGCCTACGAGCAGTACGTC. The translation is CASRGTGAYEQYV. The sequence joins TRBV6-1 to TRBJ2-7; 8 bases in the middle match TRBD1. Here V drops 6 bases and J drops 2 bases, and the junction holds 3 bases not matched to any gene. In the germline V gene, CDR1 corresponds to MNHNS and CDR2 to SASEGT. The CDR3 has 13 amino acids, counting the end cysteine and valine. The read is trimmed to its CDR3 DNA, 39 bases read in frame from base 1.